A single sample gave rise to the 5 T cell receptor beta chains below, sequenced in a study of cytomegalovirus exposure and HLA in healthy donors. The PCR was carried out with 60 Vbeta primers and 13 Jbeta primers. The data were produced by immunoSEQ multiplex PCR, yet TCRdb's version contains in-frame clones alone and is incomplete. Of around 68,000 clones detected, roughly four fifths appear once; the ten largest clones hold 7.4%. The specimen was PBMCs. Receptors originate from a woman in her thirties in good health and CMV-seropositive.

The chain employs TRBV4-3 and TRBJ2-6, with D possibly being TRBD1 (6 bases). The CDR3 is made up of 19 amino acids. The V end was cut by 1 base, the J end by 0 bases, with 16 bases between. Germline values: CDR1 LGHNA, CDR2 YSLEER. CDR3 nucleotides: TGCGCCAGCAGCCAAGCAGTATGGGGGCTTCGCTCTGGGGCCAACGTCCTGACTTTC. This codes for CASSQAVWGLRSGANVLTF.

The chain links TRBV27 to TRBJ2-1; 7 nucleotides agree with TRBD2. The CDR3 sequence is 17 residues long. The germline V gene encodes CDR1 MNHEY and CDR2 SMNVEV (reference sequence). The junction had 10 bases not matched to a gene; V was cut back by 5 bases and J by 0 bases. CDR3 loop: CASSPTGWGGSYNEQFF. CDR3 nucleotide sequence: TGTGCCAGCAGTCCCACCGGGTGGGGGGGCTCCTACAATGAGCAGTTCTTC.

This clone has just a few counts. J is TRBJ1-1 and V is TRBV5-6; 7 nucleotides align to TRBD1. J was trimmed by 5 bases and V by 7 bases; bases with no gene match: 5. Germline V gene sequence: CDR1 SGHDT, CDR2 YYEEEE. The CDR3 has 12 residues. This chain's CDR3 is CASRQGWTEAFF. For the CDR3, the DNA is TGTGCCAGCCGACAGGGTTGGACTGAAGCTTTCTTT.

The genes are TRBV28 and TRBJ2-7; D perhaps matches TRBD2 (5 bases). This CDR3 has 15 amino acids. CDR1 and CDR2 from the germline V gene are MDHEN and SYDVKM. V lost 6 bases and J 4 bases, leaving 19 bases between the germline ends. The CDR3 here is CASRFTRAGRYEQYF. CDR3 in DNA: TGTGCCAGCAGATTTACGAGGGCAGGCAGATACGAGCAGTACTTC.

A remark on this clone: This sample includes further DNA sequences coding for the same CDR3. CDR3 nucleotides: TGTGCCAGCAGTGGACAGGGGACCTACGAGCAGTACTTC. As protein: CASSGQGTYEQYF. The rearrangement uses TRBV2 and TRBJ2-7; 8 bases agree with TRBD1. The V gene's germline CDR1 is SNHLY and CDR2 FYNNEI. V gave up 4 bases and J gave up 2 bases; unmatched junction bases: 1. The CDR3 covers 13 residues.